Listed below are T cell receptor beta chains from one sample, sequenced in a study of PD-1 blockade in mismatch repair-deficient tumors. Measured with immunoSEQ multiplex PCR; TCRdb has only the in-frame clones, and not every one. The table includes about 130,000 clones, 88% detected once. The input for sequencing was peripheral blood, taken roughly 67 weeks after starting pembrolizumab. The receptors originated from an adult with mismatch repair-deficient cancer. Both conserved end residues are part of each CDR3. The D gene is left open where the match is weak. The size field is filled for only some rows; it gives once, few, many or a size class.

d_call: TRBD1
v_call: TRBV12-5
j_call: TRBJ2-2
clone_size: once
cdr3_aa: CASGPDRGPNTGELFF
cdr3_nt: TGTGCTAGTGGACCAGACAGGGGACCGAACACCGGGGAGCTGTTTTTT

d_call: TRBD1
v_call: TRBV30
j_call: TRBJ1-1
clone_size: NA
cdr3_aa: CAWSVKGQGVNTEAFF
cdr3_nt: TGTGCCTGGAGTGTGAAGGGACAGGGGGTTAACACTGAAGCTTTCTTT

d_call: TRBD2
v_call: TRBV27
j_call: TRBJ2-3
clone_size: NA
cdr3_aa: CASSPVTSGSDTQYF
cdr3_nt: TGTGCCAGCAGTCCTGTGACTAGCGGGAGTGATACGCAGTATTTT

d_call: NA
v_call: TRBV13
j_call: TRBJ1-5
clone_size: once
cdr3_aa: CASSLGRQGRQPQHF
cdr3_nt: TGTGCCAGCAGCTTAGGCCGGCAGGGAAGGCAGCCCCAGCATTTT

d_call: TRBD2
v_call: TRBV10-3
j_call: TRBJ2-3
clone_size: NA
cdr3_aa: CAISEGAGEEADTQYF
cdr3_nt: TGTGCCATCAGTGAGGGAGCGGGAGAAGAGGCAGATACGCAGTATTTT

d_call: NA
v_call: TRBV5-1
j_call: TRBJ2-1
clone_size: NA
cdr3_aa: CASSRGWDEQFF
cdr3_nt: TGCGCCAGCAGCCGAGGGTGGGATGAGCAGTTCTTC

d_call: NA
v_call: TRBV10-3
j_call: TRBJ1-1
clone_size: NA
cdr3_aa: CAIIGSPGAEAFF
cdr3_nt: TGTGCCATCATTGGTTCTCCAGGGGCGGAAGCTTTCTTT

d_call: TRBD1
v_call: TRBV19
j_call: TRBJ2-7
clone_size: NA
cdr3_aa: CASSPPGQGAEEQYF
cdr3_nt: TGTGCCAGTAGTCCGCCAGGACAGGGGGCGGAGGAGCAGTACTTC

d_call: TRBD2
v_call: TRBV11-1
j_call: TRBJ2-1
clone_size: NA
cdr3_aa: CASSLGLAKYNEQFF
cdr3_nt: TGTGCCAGCAGCTTAGGACTAGCGAAGTACAATGAGCAGTTCTTC

d_call: NA
v_call: TRBV27
j_call: TRBJ2-1
clone_size: NA
cdr3_aa: CASSLSSNNEQFF
cdr3_nt: TGTGCCAGCAGTTTATCATCGAACAATGAGCAGTTCTTC

d_call: NA
v_call: TRBV25-1
j_call: TRBJ2-5
clone_size: NA
cdr3_aa: CASQGGPNLYF
cdr3_nt: TGTGCCAGCCAGGGGGGGCCCAATTTGTACTTC

d_call: NA
v_call: TRBV4-2
j_call: TRBJ2-7
clone_size: NA
cdr3_aa: CASSQVEQGSYEQYF
cdr3_nt: TGTGCCAGCAGCCAAGTTGAGCAGGGGAGCTACGAGCAGTACTTC

d_call: TRBD2
v_call: TRBV10-1
j_call: TRBJ2-3
clone_size: NA
cdr3_aa: CASSDGTSGGLGTQYF
cdr3_nt: TGCGCCAGCAGTGATGGCACTAGCGGGGGCTTAGGTACGCAGTATTTT

d_call: TRBD1
v_call: TRBV19
j_call: TRBJ2-3
clone_size: NA
cdr3_aa: CASSKSMGQGTDTQYF
cdr3_nt: TGTGCCAGTAGTAAGTCAATGGGACAGGGAACAGATACGCAGTATTTT

d_call: NA
v_call: TRBV4-3
j_call: TRBJ2-7
clone_size: NA
cdr3_aa: CASSQDYKTSLEQYF
cdr3_nt: TGCGCCAGCAGCCAAGATTACAAGACATCCCTCGAGCAGTACTTC

d_call: NA
v_call: TRBV7-2
j_call: TRBJ1-4
clone_size: NA
cdr3_aa: CASSQTTGVNEKLFF
cdr3_nt: TGTGCCAGCAGCCAGACGACGGGGGTTAATGAAAAACTGTTTTTT

d_call: TRBD1
v_call: TRBV5-4
j_call: TRBJ1-4
clone_size: NA
cdr3_aa: CASSVRTGRNEKLFF
cdr3_nt: TGTGCCAGCAGCGTCAGGACAGGGAGGAATGAAAAACTGTTTTTT

d_call: NA
v_call: TRBV6-5
j_call: TRBJ1-4
clone_size: NA
cdr3_aa: CASWGGLNEKLFF
cdr3_nt: TGTGCCAGCTGGGGGGGACTAAATGAAAAACTGTTTTTT

d_call: TRBD2
v_call: TRBV2
j_call: TRBJ2-5
clone_size: NA
cdr3_aa: CASSEGLAGAPLYF
cdr3_nt: TGTGCCAGCAGTGAAGGACTAGCGGGAGCCCCTTTATACTTC

d_call: NA
v_call: TRBV4-1
j_call: TRBJ2-7
clone_size: NA
cdr3_aa: CASSHRPGNEQYF
cdr3_nt: TGCGCCAGCAGCCACCGGCCCGGGAACGAGCAGTACTTC

d_call: NA
v_call: TRBV7-9
j_call: TRBJ2-5
clone_size: NA
cdr3_aa: CASSLAQGGKETQYF
cdr3_nt: TGTGCCAGCAGCTTAGCGCAAGGGGGGAAAGAGACCCAGTACTTC

d_call: NA
v_call: TRBV2
j_call: TRBJ2-5
clone_size: NA
cdr3_aa: CASSVRRETQYF
cdr3_nt: TGTGCCAGCAGTGTCAGGAGGGAGACCCAGTACTTC

d_call: NA
v_call: TRBV11-3
j_call: TRBJ2-2
clone_size: NA
cdr3_aa: CASSFRDTGELFF
cdr3_nt: TGTGCCAGCAGCTTCCGGGACACCGGGGAGCTGTTTTTT

d_call: TRBD1
v_call: TRBV6-5
j_call: TRBJ1-2
clone_size: NA
cdr3_aa: CATWTGRWGYTF
cdr3_nt: TGTGCCACCTGGACAGGGCGCTGGGGCTACACCTTC